Following are 27 T cell receptor beta chains from one sample sequenced in a study of T cells and Merkel cell carcinoma outcomes. TCRdb's copy holds only in-frame clones and misses some; the assay was immunoSEQ multiplex PCR. This table has over 15,000 clones, roughly 76% appearing once. Sequenced sample: tumor tissue from Merkel cell carcinoma. These receptors were obtained from a human donor with Merkel cell carcinoma.

The V and J genes are TRBV5-1 and TRBJ2-7, with D unresolved. Germline CDR1 and CDR2: SGHRS and YFSETQ. This CDR3 is built from 14 residues. The V end was cut by 1 base, the J end by 5 bases, with 13 bases between. DNA of the CDR3: TGCGCCAGCAGCTTGATGGGGAATAGGGACGAGCAGTACTTC. Residues: CASSLMGNRDEQYF.

V usage is TRBV25-1 and J usage is TRBJ2-5, with TRBD1 identical over 8 bases. In germline, CDR1 is MGHDK, CDR2 SYGVNS. The CDR3 extends over 15 amino acids. V was pared by 4 bases and J by 4 bases, with 8 bases of the junction left unmatched. CDR3 residues: CASSVRTGYGETQYF. The CDR3 DNA follows: TGTGCCAGCAGTGTAAGGACAGGGTACGGAGAGACCCAGTACTTC. Using reference TRBV25-1 and TRBJ2-5 for the parts outside the CDR3, the full variable domain is EADIYQTPRYLVIGTGKKITLECSQTMGHDKMYWYQQDPGMELHLIHYSYGVNSTEKGDLSSESTVSRIRTEHFPLTLESARPSHTSQYLCASSVRTGYGETQYFGPGTRLLVL.

The CDR3 bases are TGTGCCAGCAGCAGAACTAGCGGGGGGGCAGATACGCAGTATTTT. As protein: CASSRTSGGADTQYF. The V and J genes are TRBV11-3 and TRBJ2-3; TRBD2 aligns across 13 bases. The germline V gene has CDR1 SGHNT and CDR2 YENEEA. The CDR3 runs to 15 residues. V dropped 5 bases and J dropped 4; count of bases not matched to a gene: 3.

This clone was seen a few times. Other nucleotide sequences from this sample produce the same CDR3. V usage is TRBV4-1 and J usage is TRBJ2-1, with unresolved D. The germline V gene has CDR1 MGHRA and CDR2 YSYEKL. This CDR3 has 16 amino acids. V lost 6 bases to trimming and J lost 1 base, with 16 bases between them. CDR3 sequence (DNA): TGCGCCAGCAGTGACGTCCAGACGGTATCCTACAATGAGCAGTTCTTC. Translating it yields CASSDVQTVSYNEQFF.

The chain has TRBV11-1 and TRBJ2-4; 13 bases agree with TRBD2. The CDR3 sequence is 14 residues long. The germline V gene has CDR1 SGHAT and CDR2 FQDESV (reference sequence). With V trimmed by 8 bases and J by 4 bases, 2 bases remained unmatched. For the CDR3, the DNA is TGTGCCAGCGGACTAGCGGGAGAGAAAAACATTCAGTACTTC. It is translated as CASGLAGEKNIQYF.

This clone was observed once. This chain connects TRBV2 to TRBJ2-5, with D perhaps matching TRBD1 (6 bases). The CDR3 is 15 residues long. Germline V CDR1 and CDR2: SNHLY, FYNNEI. Trimming took 5 bases from V and 1 from J, leaving 14 bases between them. The CDR3: CASSKNGQLQETQYF. CDR3 sequence (DNA): TGTGCCAGCAGTAAAAACGGACAGCTCCAAGAGACCCAGTACTTC.

The chain recombines TRBV5-1 with TRBJ2-2; tentatively, D is TRBD1 or TRBD2 (5 bases each). Trimming pared 0 bases from V and 9 bases from J, leaving 15 bases between. The germline V gene has CDR1 SGHRS and CDR2 YFSETQ. CDR3 size: 15 residues. CDR3 DNA: TGCGCCAGCAGCTTGGTAGTTGGGGGAGCTCGGGAGCTGTTTTTT. Protein: CASSLVVGGARELFF.

The V call is TRBV4-2, the J call TRBJ2-7, with D possibly matching TRBD1 (6 bases). The ends were cut back, 4 bases at V and 6 bases at J, with 22 bases in the middle. CDR3 size: 16 residues. Looked up from germline, CDR1 is LGHNA and CDR2 is YNFKEQ. The CDR3 nucleotides are TGTGCCAGCAGCCCATCGACAGGTTCTGTGTTGGGCGAGCAGTACTTC. It yields the protein CASSPSTGSVLGEQYF.

The chain links TRBV5-1 to TRBJ1-3, with D hard to call. The CDR3 totals 15 residues. Trimming removed 4 bases at V and 0 bases at J, with 11 bases between. CDR1 is SGHRS, CDR2 YFSETQ, per germline. The CDR3: CASSTEGSSGNTIYF. As DNA, the CDR3 is TGCGCCAGCAGCACGGAAGGGAGCTCTGGAAACACCATATATTTT.

Comments on this clone: The missing conserved phenylalanine or tryptophan at the end of this CDR3 makes a read error likely. V is TRBV6-1 and J is TRBJ1-3, with 7 bases aligning to TRBD1. Germline assignment: CDR1 MNHNS and CDR2 SASEGT. CDR3 length equals 16 residues. Trimming removed 4 bases from V and 0 bases from J; junction bases left unmatched: 6. This CDR3 reads CASSGTGQASGNTIYV. The CDR3 DNA sequence: TGTGCCAGCAGTGGGACTGGACAGGCCTCTGGAAACACCATATATGTT.

With respect to this clone: A read error may account for a junction end that differs from germline. The V and J genes are TRBV5-6 and TRBJ2-5; no definite D call. CDR1 is SGHDT, CDR2 YYEEEE, per germline. This CDR3 has 12 amino acids. CDR3 sequence: CASSLGRETQYF. The CDR3 region has the DNA TGTGCCAGCAGTTTGGGTCGGGAGACCCAGTACTTC.

The chain carries TRBV5-1 and TRBJ1-1; no reliable D call. The V end was cut by 1 base, the J end by 1 base, with 8 bases between. Looked up from germline, CDR1 is SGHRS and CDR2 is YFSETQ. The CDR3 is 14 residues long. For the CDR3, the DNA is TGCGCCAGCAGCTTGTCCGAACCGAACACTGAAGCTTTCTTT. Translating gives CASSLSEPNTEAFF.

Turning to this clone: One junction end disagrees with the germline gene, perhaps due to a read error. The rearrangement links TRBV7-7 to TRBJ2-5; TRBD2 matches at 7 bases. Germline CDR1 SSHAT, CDR2 FNYEAQ (reference sequence). This CDR3 is 14 amino acids long. CDR3 amino acids: CASSLSQLAETQYF. CDR3 coding DNA: TGTGCTAGCAGCTTAAGTCAACTAGCGGAGACCCAGTACTTC. Based on the CDR3 plus reference TRBV7-7 and TRBJ2-5, the full variable domain is GAGVSQSPRYKVTKRGQDVTLRCDPISSHATLYWYQQALGQGPEFLTYFNYEAQPDKSGLPSDRFSAERPEGSISTLTIQRTEQRDSAMYRCASSLSQLAETQYFGPGTRLLVL.

This chain connects TRBV6-5 to TRBJ1-2; D might be TRBD1 (5 bases). The ends were cut back, 6 bases at V and 6 bases at J, with 14 bases in the middle. The CDR3 runs 13 residues. Germline V gene lookup returns CDR1 MNHEY and CDR2 SVGAGI. The CDR3 is CASSPGGYHGYTF. The CDR3 DNA follows: TGTGCCAGCAGCCCGGGGGGGTATCATGGCTACACCTTC.

CDR3 in DNA: TGCAGCGTTGAAGGGGACAGGGGTAAGCCCCAGCATTTT. It encodes CSVEGDRGKPQHF. The J gene is TRBJ1-5, the V gene TRBV29-1; TRBD1 aligns across 10 bases. The CDR3 extends over 13 amino acids. The junction had 2 bases not matched to a gene; V was cut back by 1 base and J by 8 bases. From germline, CDR1 is SQVTM and CDR2 ANQGSEA.

This chain connects TRBV11-2 to TRBJ1-5; 7 bases map to TRBD1. With V trimmed by 5 bases and J by 0 bases, 4 bases remained unmatched. The CDR3 contains 15 residues. From germline, CDR1 is SGHAT and CDR2 FQNNGV. The CDR3 bases are TGTGCCAGCAGCCCGGGACAGAATAGCAATCAGCCCCAGCATTTT. Its translation is CASSPGQNSNQPQHF.

This clone was seen once. V gene TRBV18 combines with J gene TRBJ2-3, with 9 bases lining up with TRBD2. The CDR3 consists of 15 residues. Germline trimming cut 4 bases from V and 6 bases from J; bases unmatched to any gene: 8. Germline V gene lookup returns CDR1 KGHSH and CDR2 LQKENI. The CDR3 nucleotides are TGTGCCAGCTCACGGGCTAGCGGGGCCCCCGATACGCAGTATTTT. Its protein is CASSRASGAPDTQYF.

The chain uses TRBV5-1 and TRBJ1-4; no firm D call. The length of the CDR3 is 14 residues. Germline CDR1 SGHRS, CDR2 YFSETQ. V was trimmed by 5 bases and J by 0 bases, leaving 8 bases between them. The CDR3 here is CASSSTPTNEKLFF. CDR3 nucleotide sequence: TGCGCCAGCAGTTCGACTCCAACTAATGAAAAACTGTTTTTT.

The chain combines TRBV5-4 with TRBJ1-1; D gene ambiguous. Germline assignment: CDR1 SGHNT and CDR2 YYREEE (reference sequence). The V end was cut by 4 bases, the J end by 4 bases, with 17 bases between. The CDR3 sequence is 15 residues long. The CDR3, as DNA: TGTGCCAGCAGCCTCCCGGGCCTCAGTGGCACTGAAGCTTTCTTT. Its protein is CASSLPGLSGTEAFF.

The V gene is TRBV11-2, the J gene TRBJ1-2; 9 nucleotides align to TRBD1. Germline loops: CDR1 SGHAT, CDR2 FQNNGV. The CDR3 consists of 13 residues. With V trimmed by 5 bases and J by 6 bases, 4 bases remained unmatched. CDR3: CASSPGTGNGYTF. The CDR3, as DNA: TGTGCCAGCAGCCCCGGGACAGGGAATGGCTACACCTTC.

The rearrangement uses TRBV19 and TRBJ2-3; the match to TRBD2 covers 11 bases. CDR1 is LNHDA and CDR2 is SQIVND in the germline V gene (reference sequence). The CDR3 spans 16 residues. Trimming took 4 bases from V and 6 from J; bases not matched to a gene: 9. The CDR3 DNA reads as TGTGCCAGTAGTACCTCCAGACTAGCGGGATTTGATACGCAGTATTTT. Its protein is CASSTSRLAGFDTQYF. The complete variable domain, with remaining parts taken from reference TRBV19 and TRBJ2-3, reads DGGITQSPKYLFRKEGQNVTLSCEQNLNHDAMYWYRQDPGQGLRLIYYSQIVNDFQKGDIAEGYSVSREKKESFPLTVTSAQKNPTAFYLCASSTSRLAGFDTQYFGPGTRLTVL.

V is TRBV5-1 and J is TRBJ2-2; no reliable D call. The CDR3 sequence is 16 residues long. With 2 bases removed from V and 1 base from J, the gap between germline ends came to 12 bases. The germline gives CDR1 SGHRS, CDR2 YFSETQ. The CDR3 protein is CASSFQTDENTGELFF. CDR3 coding DNA: TGCGCCAGCAGCTTCCAGACGGACGAGAACACCGGGGAGCTGTTTTTT.

The rearrangement uses TRBV11-2 and TRBJ2-3, with D possibly TRBD2 on 5 matching bases. With 3 bases removed from V and 2 bases from J, the gap between germline ends came to 9 bases. Per the germline V gene, CDR1 is SGHAT and CDR2 is FQNNGV. The CDR3 contains 14 residues. CDR3 region: CASSFRDYTDTQYF. In nucleotides, the CDR3 is TGTGCCAGCAGCTTTCGTGACTACACAGATACGCAGTATTTT.

This clone is a singleton in its sample. The chain joins TRBV4-1 to TRBJ2-7; D is unclear. Germline CDR1 and CDR2: MGHRA and YSYEKL. V gave up 0 bases and J gave up 2 bases, with 23 bases separating them. The CDR3 extends over 19 amino acids. The CDR3 sequence is CASSQDLVRSHRPTYEQYF. CDR3 nucleotides: TGCGCCAGCAGCCAAGATCTAGTACGTTCCCATCGTCCAACCTACGAGCAGTACTTC.

The CDR3: CASTSDGGLTEAFF. As DNA, the CDR3 is TGTGCCAGCACCTCAGATGGGGGGCTGACTGAAGCTTTCTTT. The J gene is TRBJ1-1, the V gene TRBV7-9; perhaps TRBD1 as D (6 bases). Per germline, CDR1 SEHNR and CDR2 FQNEAQ (reference sequence). This CDR3 is built from 14 residues. The germline V and J ends were trimmed by 7 bases and 5 bases, with 17 bases remaining between them. The full variable domain, its missing parts supplied by reference TRBV7-9 and TRBJ1-1, is DTGVSQNPRHKITKRGQNVTFRCDPISEHNRLYWYRQTLGQGPEFLTYFQNEAQLEKSRLLSDRFSAERPKGSFSTLEIQRTEQGDSAMYLCASTSDGGLTEAFFGQGTRLTVV.

This clone was seen just once. This CDR3 reads CASSSRHPTDTQYF. As DNA, the CDR3 is TGTGCCAGTAGTAGCAGACACCCCACAGATACGCAGTATTTT. The chain uses TRBV19 and TRBJ2-3; no reliable D call. V was cut by 4 bases and J by 2 bases, with 10 bases left in between. There are 14 residues in the CDR3. CDR1 and CDR2 (germline): LNHDA, SQIVND (reference sequence).

The V and J genes are TRBV7-9 and TRBJ2-2; D remains unclear. The V and J ends lost 5 bases and 7 bases respectively, with 14 bases between them. Looked up from germline, CDR1 is SEHNR and CDR2 is FQNEAQ (reference sequence). The CDR3 consists of 14 residues. The CDR3 protein is CASSPPLSIGELFF. In DNA form, the CDR3 reads TGTGCCAGCAGCCCCCCTCTAAGCATCGGGGAGCTGTTTTTT.